One sample yielded the 25 T cell receptor beta chains listed below, sequenced in a study of CXCR4 blockade with PD-1 therapy in pancreatic cancer. Data came from immunoSEQ multiplex PCR; TCRdb stores just in-frame clones and leaves some out. This table has under 20,000 clones, approximately 68% appearing once. What was sequenced was tumor tissue. The receptors originated from a human donor with pancreatic ductal adenocarcinoma.

V is TRBV15 and J is TRBJ2-5, with a tentative D call TRBD2 (6 bases). The V and J ends lost 6 bases and 3 bases respectively, with 14 bases between them. CDR1 is LNHNV and CDR2 is YYDKDF in the germline V gene (reference sequence). The CDR3 runs 14 residues. CDR3 residues: CATSYSGTEETQYF. Here the CDR3 DNA reads TGTGCCACCAGTTACTCCGGGACTGAAGAGACCCAGTACTTC. Filled out from reference TRBV15 and TRBJ2-5, the complete variable domain reads DAMVIQNPRYQVTQFGKPVTLSCSQTLNHNVMYWYQQKSSQAPKLLFHYYDKDFNNEADTPDNFQSRRPNTSFCFLDIRSPGLGDTAMYLCATSYSGTEETQYFGPGTRLLVL.

This chain joins TRBV18 and TRBJ2-3; D remains unclear. This CDR3 region has 14 residues. V gave up 2 bases and J gave up 5 bases, with 11 bases separating them. Looked up from germline, CDR1 is KGHSH and CDR2 is LQKENI. The CDR3 loop reads CASSPEDARDTQYF. The CDR3, as DNA: TGTGCCAGCTCACCAGAGGACGCACGAGATACGCAGTATTTT. Drawing the rest from reference TRBV18 and TRBJ2-3, the complete variable domain is NAGVMQNPRHLVRRRGQEARLRCSPMKGHSHVYWYRQLPEEGLKFMVYLQKENIIDESGMPKERFSAEFPKEGPSILRIQQVVRGDSAAYFCASSPEDARDTQYFGPGTRLTVL.

By sample fraction, this clone is medium-sized. The V and J genes are TRBV28 and TRBJ1-1; D not certain. V lost 6 bases and J 4 bases, leaving 21 bases between the germline ends. CDR1 MDHEN and CDR2 SYDVKM come from the germline V gene. The CDR3 extends over 16 amino acids. The CDR3 here is CASSLLDAFVGTEAFF. In nucleotides, the CDR3 is TGTGCCAGCAGCCTCTTGGACGCATTCGTGGGCACTGAAGCTTTCTTT. The variable domain in full, completed from reference TRBV28 and TRBJ1-1, reads DVKVTQSSRYLVKRTGEKVFLECVQDMDHENMFWYRQDPGLGLRLIYFSYDVKMKEKGDIPEGYSVSREKKERFSLILESASTNQTSMYLCASSLLDAFVGTEAFFGQGTRLTVV.

This chain connects TRBV11-3 to TRBJ1-4; TRBD1 matches 7 bases. The CDR3 is 14 residues long. V was clipped by 5 bases and J by 7 bases; unmatched bases: 7. Germline CDR1 and CDR2: SGHNT and YENEEA. Here the CDR3 reads CASSRDSFGEKLFF. DNA for the CDR3: TGTGCCAGCAGCCGGGACAGTTTCGGTGAAAAACTGTTTTTT.

J is TRBJ2-3 and V is TRBV29-1, with D tentatively TRBD2 (5 bases). V was clipped by 7 bases and J by 3 bases, with 14 bases between them. In germline, CDR1 is SQVTM, CDR2 ANQGSEA. This CDR3 is built from 13 residues. Here the CDR3 DNA reads TGCAGCGCCGAGGGCCGGGGAACAGATACGCAGTATTTT. Protein product: CSAEGRGTDTQYF.

This chain links TRBV28 with TRBJ1-4; D possibly corresponds to TRBD1 (6 bases). The CDR3 loop spans 14 amino acids. Trimming removed 7 bases from V and 8 bases from J, with 17 bases in between. CDR1 is MDHEN and CDR2 is SYDVKM in the germline V gene. The chain's CDR3 is CASNRRQALEKLFF. The DNA of the CDR3 is TGTGCCAGCAACAGGAGACAGGCTTTGGAAAAACTGTTTTTT.

V and J are TRBV5-1 and TRBJ2-1, with D possibly being TRBD2 (6 bases). The V end lost 2 bases, the J end lost 0 bases, and 12 bases lay between the germline ends. Germline loops: CDR1 SGHRS, CDR2 YFSETQ. The CDR3 spans 16 residues. CDR3 protein: CASSFQAGISYNEQFF. CDR3 sequence (DNA): TGCGCCAGCAGCTTTCAAGCGGGCATCTCCTACAATGAGCAGTTCTTC.

The rearrangement joins TRBV28 to TRBJ2-1, with D possibly TRBD2 on 6 matching bases. CDR1 MDHEN and CDR2 SYDVKM come from the germline V gene. CDR3 size: 15 residues. The V end was cut by 1 base, the J end by 0 bases, with 7 bases between. CDR3 in DNA: TGTGCCAGCAGTTTATTAGCGGTCTCCTACAATGAGCAGTTCTTC. Protein sequence: CASSLLAVSYNEQFF.

This clone appeared a few times. The chain employs TRBV19 and TRBJ2-5, with TRBD1 identical over 10 bases. Trimming at V came to 4 bases and at J to 2 bases, leaving 7 bases not matched to a gene. The germline V gene encodes CDR1 LNHDA and CDR2 SQIVND (reference sequence). CDR3 size: 16 residues. CDR3 coding DNA: TGTGCCAGTAGTACCTGGGACAGGGGCCAACAAGAGACCCAGTACTTC. It encodes CASSTWDRGQQETQYF.

V usage is TRBV11-3 and J usage is TRBJ1-1, with D possibly matching TRBD1 (5 bases). The CDR3 runs to 14 residues. Looked up from germline, CDR1 is SGHNT and CDR2 is YENEEA. V lost 0 bases and J 6 bases, leaving 11 bases between the germline ends. The CDR3 sequence: CASSLEGRGAEAFF. The CDR3 bases are TGTGCCAGCAGCTTAGAGGGGCGCGGGGCTGAAGCTTTCTTT.

The genes are TRBV19 and TRBJ2-6; D is uncertain. CDR3 length: 13 amino acids. From germline, CDR1 is LNHDA and CDR2 SQIVND (reference sequence). V shed 5 bases and J shed 3 bases, with 5 bases lying between them. The CDR3 DNA sequence: TGTGCCAGTAGTTTGGATGGGGCCAACGTCCTGACTTTC. This gives the protein CASSLDGANVLTF.

The V and J genes are TRBV19 and TRBJ2-7; a possible D gene is TRBD1 (7 bases). The germline V and J ends were trimmed by 4 bases and 4 bases, with 20 bases remaining between them. Germline V gives CDR1 LNHDA, CDR2 SQIVND (reference sequence). There are 16 residues in the CDR3. Written as DNA, the CDR3 is TGTGCCAGTAGTACCTTATGGAGGGGGCGTATATACGAGCAGTACTTC. It translates to CASSTLWRGRIYEQYF. Full variable domain (rest looked up from reference TRBV19 and TRBJ2-7): DGGITQSPKYLFRKEGQNVTLSCEQNLNHDAMYWYRQDPGQGLRLIYYSQIVNDFQKGDIAEGYSVSREKKESFPLTVTSAQKNPTAFYLCASSTLWRGRIYEQYFGPGTRLTVT.

The V gene is TRBV10-2, the J gene TRBJ2-5, with D possibly TRBD2 on 5 matching bases. This CDR3 comprises 17 residues. With 2 bases removed from V and 2 bases from J, the gap between germline ends came to 18 bases. CDR1 and CDR2 from the germline V gene are WSHSY and SAAADI. DNA of the CDR3: TGCGCCAGCAGTGAGAGGCTAAGGGAACTAGAACAAGAGACCCAGTACTTC. As protein: CASSERLRELEQETQYF.

The chain has TRBV29-1 and TRBJ2-1; either TRBD1 or TRBD2 may fit D (5 bases each). The CDR3 loop spans 14 amino acids. Looked up from germline, CDR1 is SQVTM and CDR2 is ANQGSEA. V lost 1 base and J lost 2, with 9 bases in between. Written as DNA, the CDR3 is TGCAGCGTTGAAGGCCCGGGACCCTACAATGAGCAGTTCTTC. Translation gives CSVEGPGPYNEQFF.

The chain uses TRBV6-8 and TRBJ2-3; 8 bases are a match to TRBD2. The V and J ends lost 0 bases and 1 base, in that order; junction bases with no gene match: 9. Germline V gene data show CDR1 as MNHGY and CDR2 as SAAAGT. This CDR3 region has 18 residues. The CDR3, as DNA: TGTGCCAGCAGTTACTCCCTGTGGAGCGGGAGTGGCACAGATACGCAGTATTTT. It translates to CASSYSLWSGSGTDTQYF.

The rearrangement links TRBV10-3 to TRBJ2-2; 9 bases agree with TRBD1. With 4 bases clipped from V and 7 bases from J, the junction kept 4 bases outside the gene matches. There are 14 residues in the CDR3. Germline values: CDR1 ENHRY, CDR2 SYGVKD. The CDR3 spells CAISGTGESGELFF. CDR3 DNA: TGTGCCATCAGTGGGACAGGGGAAAGCGGGGAGCTGTTTTTT.

V usage is TRBV29-1 and J usage is TRBJ2-7; perhaps TRBD1 as D (6 bases). This CDR3 has 13 amino acids. With 6 bases removed from V and 2 bases from J, the gap between germline ends came to 14 bases. CDR1 and CDR2 (germline): SQVTM, ANQGSEA. The CDR3 loop reads CSVRLGGTYEQYF. CDR3 nucleotides: TGCAGCGTGAGACTTGGGGGCACCTACGAGCAGTACTTC.

This sequence joins TRBV4-1 and TRBJ2-3; 13 nucleotides line up with TRBD2. This CDR3 has 16 amino acids. Germline CDR1 is MGHRA and CDR2 is YSYEKL. V lost 0 bases, J lost 4 bases, and 1 base stayed unmatched. The DNA of the CDR3 is TGCGCCAGCAGCCAAGAACTAGCGGGAGGGCCAGATACGCAGTATTTT. As protein: CASSQELAGGPDTQYF.

The rearrangement joins TRBV14 to TRBJ2-5; 8 nucleotides match TRBD1. This CDR3 contains 15 residues. V dropped 2 bases and J dropped 2; count of bases not matched to a gene: 4. CDR1 and CDR2 (germline): SGHDN, FVKESK. The CDR3 DNA reads TGTGCCAGCAGCCAACGGACAGGGACTCAAGAGACCCAGTACTTC. This encodes CASSQRTGTQETQYF. Full variable domain (outside the CDR3, taken from reference TRBV14 and TRBJ2-5): EAGVTQFPSHSVIEKGQTVTLRCDPISGHDNLYWYRRVMGKEIKFLLHFVKESKQDESGMPNNRFLAERTGGTYSTLKVQPAELEDSGVYFCASSQRTGTQETQYFGPGTRLLVL.

The chain employs TRBV9 and TRBJ2-2; 9 nucleotides agree with TRBD2. The CDR3 contains 18 residues. Germline CDR1 is SGDLS and CDR2 is YYNGEE. V shed 5 bases, J shed 5 bases, and the junction held 16 bases outside the gene matches. The CDR3 sequence: CASSRQASGNVITGELFF. CDR3 in DNA: TGTGCCAGCAGTCGTCAGGCTAGCGGGAACGTGATTACCGGGGAGCTGTTTTTT. Complete variable domain (other parts from reference TRBV9 and TRBJ2-2): DSGVTQTPKHLITATGQRVTLRCSPRSGDLSVYWYQQSLDQGLQFLIQYYNGEERAKGNILERFSAQQFPDLHSELNLSSLELGDSALYFCASSRQASGNVITGELFFGEGSRLTVL.

V gene TRBV29-1 combines with J gene TRBJ2-1, with unresolved D. Trimming took off 7 bases at V and 4 bases at J, with 14 bases between the two ends. The V gene's germline CDR1 is SQVTM and CDR2 ANQGSEA. This CDR3 has 13 amino acids. CDR3 coding DNA: TGCAGCGGTCGGGCCCCCTCTTACAATGAGCAGTTCTTC. It is translated as CSGRAPSYNEQFF.

This clone was counted once. The chain couples TRBV5-1 to TRBJ2-7; D not certain. Looked up from germline, CDR1 is SGHRS and CDR2 is YFSETQ. The CDR3 sequence is 15 residues long. Trimming pared 3 bases from V and 2 bases from J, leaving 15 bases between. The CDR3 sequence is CASSSTRVTTYEQYF. The CDR3 DNA follows: TGCGCCAGCAGCTCCACCCGGGTTACAACCTACGAGCAGTACTTC. The whole variable domain, filled in from reference TRBV5-1 and TRBJ2-7, reads KAGVTQTPRYLIKTRGQQVTLSCSPISGHRSVSWYQQTPGQGLQFLFEYFSETQRNKGNFPGRFSGRQFSNSRSEMNVSTLELGDSALYLCASSSTRVTTYEQYFGPGTRLTVT.

This sequence joins TRBV29-1 and TRBJ1-2, with D perhaps TRBD1 (6 bases). The ends were cut back, 6 bases at V and 4 bases at J, with 12 bases in the middle. There are 12 residues in the CDR3. In germline, CDR1 is SQVTM, CDR2 ANQGSEA. In nucleotides, the CDR3 is TGCAGCGTCTTGGGGGCGGCCTATGGCTACACCTTC. Its protein is CSVLGAAYGYTF.

This chain connects TRBV25-1 to TRBJ1-1; D gene uncertain. This CDR3 comprises 13 residues. Germline V gene data show CDR1 as MGHDK and CDR2 as SYGVNS. V was cut by 5 bases and J by 3 bases, with 10 bases left in between. Here the CDR3 DNA reads TGTGCCAGCAGTTCCCTCGGCGACACTGAAGCTTTCTTT. Its translation: CASSSLGDTEAFF.

The genes are TRBV12-5 and TRBJ2-1; 10 nucleotides agree with TRBD2. This CDR3 is built from 14 residues. From germline, CDR1 is LGHNT and CDR2 FRNRAP. CDR3 sequence reads: CASNPGLALNEQFF. The CDR3 DNA is TGTGCCAGCAATCCGGGACTAGCGCTCAATGAGCAGTTCTTC.